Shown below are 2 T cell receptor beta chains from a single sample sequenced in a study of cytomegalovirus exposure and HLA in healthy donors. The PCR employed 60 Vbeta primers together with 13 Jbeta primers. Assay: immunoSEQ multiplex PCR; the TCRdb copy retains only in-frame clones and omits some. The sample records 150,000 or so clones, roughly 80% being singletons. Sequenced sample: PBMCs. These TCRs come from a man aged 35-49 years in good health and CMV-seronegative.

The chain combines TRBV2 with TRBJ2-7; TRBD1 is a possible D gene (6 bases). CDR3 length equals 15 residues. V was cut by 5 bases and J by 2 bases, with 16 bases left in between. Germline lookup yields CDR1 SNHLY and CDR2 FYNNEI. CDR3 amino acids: CASSLGASIAYEQYF. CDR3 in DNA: TGTGCCAGCAGTCTGGGGGCGAGTATTGCCTACGAGCAGTACTTC.

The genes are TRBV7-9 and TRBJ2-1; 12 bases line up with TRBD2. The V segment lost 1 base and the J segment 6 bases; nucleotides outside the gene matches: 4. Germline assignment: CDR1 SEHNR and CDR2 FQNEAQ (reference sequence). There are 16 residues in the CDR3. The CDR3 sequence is CASSLGLAGGTNEQFF. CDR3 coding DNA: TGTGCCAGCAGCTTAGGGCTAGCGGGGGGGACCAATGAGCAGTTCTTC.